This T cell receptor (beta chain) derives from a study of T cells in women clearing cervical HPV infection. Worth noting for this clone: The read gets to within 3 residues of the CDR3 end, and the germline J gene fills in the rest.

Germline CDR1 MDHEN, CDR2 SYDVKM. This CDR3 has 17 residues. V lost 7 bases to trimming and J lost 0 bases, with 16 bases between them. The protocol was immunoSEQ multiplex PCR, while the TCRdb copy is restricted to in-frame clones and leaves out a portion. Recorded for this sample: over 30,000 clones. Input material: blood buffy coat. The chain is built from TRBV28 and TRBJ2-6; possibly TRBD1 for D (6 bases). The sequence was obtained from a woman between 18 and 69 years old with a cervical HPV16 infection that either progressed to CIN3+ or cleared (not recorded which). The sequenced part of the CDR3 DNA is TGTGCCAGCACCCCTTCCGACAGGCTCTCTGGGGCCAACGTC. As protein: CASTPSDRLSGANV. The CDR3 in its entirety is CASTPSDRLSGANVLTF. Full variable domain (outside the CDR3, taken from reference TRBV28 and TRBJ2-6): DVKVTQSSRYLVKRTGEKVFLECVQDMDHENMFWYRQDPGLGLRLIYFSYDVKMKEKGDIPEGYSVSREKKERFSLILESASTNQTSMYLCASTPSDRLSGANVLTFGAGSRLTVL.